The clone carrying this TCR beta chain has only a few counts. No antigen is known for it. The sample belongs to a study of vaccination and CD4 T cells after COVID-19. Germline V CDR1 and CDR2: MNHEY, SVGEGT. CDR3 length: 15 amino acids. Losses at the gene ends were 2 bases for V and 2 bases for J; bases not matched to a gene: 5. Treatment given: roughly ten-day PBMC culture with coronavirus spike peptide pools or control peptides (ViraFEST assay). Sequencing of DNA taken from cultured CD4+ T cells relied on the Oncomine TCR Beta short-read assay. TCRdb analysed the PCR reads with MiXCR anew, one entry per CDR3 protein. The sample shows fewer than 9,500 distinct CDR3 sequences, 45% to 55% of them seen only once.

This sequence was found in a human donor who had recovered from COVID-19. The chain uses TRBV6-2 or TRBV6-3 and TRBJ1-1; 7 bases match TRBD1. The specimen was CD4+ T cells from blood, cultured in vitro. DNA of the CDR3: TGTGCCAGCAGTTACGGGACAGTCCCTAACACTGAAGCTTTCTTT. It codes for CASSYGTVPNTEAFF.